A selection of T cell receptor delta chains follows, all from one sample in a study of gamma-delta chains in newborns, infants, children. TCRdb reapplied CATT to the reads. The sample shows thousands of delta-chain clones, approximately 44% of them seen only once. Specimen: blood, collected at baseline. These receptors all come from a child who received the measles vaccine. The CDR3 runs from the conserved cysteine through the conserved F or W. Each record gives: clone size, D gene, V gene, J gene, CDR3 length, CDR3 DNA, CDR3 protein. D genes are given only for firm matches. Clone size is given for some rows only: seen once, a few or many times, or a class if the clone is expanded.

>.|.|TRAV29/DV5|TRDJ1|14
TGTGCACCGAACGTAAGATACGCGGCCGATAAACTCATCTTT
CAPNVRYAADKLIF
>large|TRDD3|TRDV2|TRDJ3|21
TGTGCCTGTGACACTCTTCCCGGGGATACGCCGGGCTCCTGGGACACCCGACAGATGTTTTTC
CACDTLPGDTPGSWDTRQMFF
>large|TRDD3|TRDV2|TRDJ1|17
TGTGCCTGTGACCTACTGGGGGATACGCGTATAACCGATAAACTCATCTTT
CACDLLGDTRITDKLIF
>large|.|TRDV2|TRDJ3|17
TGTGCCTGTGACCCTACTGGGAGCTCCTGGGACACCCGACAGATGTTTTTC
CACDPTGSSWDTRQMFF
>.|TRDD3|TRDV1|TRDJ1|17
TGTGCTCTTGGGGAAGAATTACCGGGGATAAGGGCCGATAAACTCATCTTT
CALGEELPGIRADKLIF
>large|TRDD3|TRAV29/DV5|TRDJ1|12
TGTGCAGCAAGTCCTACTGGGGGTAAACTCATCTTT
CAASPTGGKLIF
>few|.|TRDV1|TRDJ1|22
TGTGCTCTTGGGGAACTAGTACTTCCCTACTTGACCGCATGGGGCCTGACCGATAAACTCATCTTT
CALGELVLPYLTAWGLTDKLIF
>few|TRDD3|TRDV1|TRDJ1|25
TGTGCTCTTGTAAAATTAGTCTCCCTATCCCCTACTTCTCGTACTGGGGGTCCTTACACCGATAAACTCATCTTT
CALVKLVSLSPTSRTGGPYTDKLIF
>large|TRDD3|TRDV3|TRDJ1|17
TGTGCCTCTTCCTACGAGGTACTGGGGGATACGAGCGATAAACTCATCTTT
CASSYEVLGDTSDKLIF
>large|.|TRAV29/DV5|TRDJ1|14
TGTGCAGCAAGGGATAACGGGGATACCGATAAACTCATCTTT
CAARDNGDTDKLIF
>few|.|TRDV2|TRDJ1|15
TGTGCCTGTGACACTATCGGGATCCACACCGATAAACTCATCTTT
CACDTIGIHTDKLIF
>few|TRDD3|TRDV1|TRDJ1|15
TGTGCTCTTGAGATTCTGGGGGATTACACCGATAAACTCATCTTT
CALEILGDYTDKLIF
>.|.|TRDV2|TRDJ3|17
TGTGCCTGTGACACCCTGGGGACCGAGGGGGACACCCGACAGATGTTTTTC
CACDTLGTEGDTRQMFF
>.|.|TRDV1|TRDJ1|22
TGTGCTCTTGGGGAAATCAAGCTCCCGCGGCCAGGACTTCTCGTCCGCACCGATAAACTCATCTTT
CALGEIKLPRPGLLVRTDKLIF
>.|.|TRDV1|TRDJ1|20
TGTGCTCTTGGGGAACCGGATTTCCCTTCCGTGGCTGGGAGGACCGATAAACTCATCTTT
CALGEPDFPSVAGRTDKLIF
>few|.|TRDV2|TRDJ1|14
TGTGCCTGTGACACCCTGGGGAGTACCGATAAACTCATCTTT
CACDTLGSTDKLIF
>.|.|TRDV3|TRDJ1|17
TGTGCCTTTAGGTGTGGTAACTGGGTATACCACACCGATAAACTCATCTTT
CAFRCGNWVYHTDKLIF
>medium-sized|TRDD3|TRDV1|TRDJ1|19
TGTGCTCTTGGGGAGTTTGTCTACTGGGGGATAATGTACACCGATAAACTCATCTTT
CALGEFVYWGIMYTDKLIF
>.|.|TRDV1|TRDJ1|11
TGTGCTCTTGGGCTCGCCTTTAAACTCATCTTT
CALGLAFKLIF
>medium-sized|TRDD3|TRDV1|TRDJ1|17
TGTGCTCTTGGGGCAAGGTACTGGGGGAGTTCCGACGATAAACTCATCTTT
CALGARYWGSSDDKLIF
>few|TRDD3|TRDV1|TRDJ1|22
TGTGCTCTTGGGGAACTAACCTCATACTGGGGGATACGCGACGAGTACACCGATAAACTCATCTTT
CALGELTSYWGIRDEYTDKLIF
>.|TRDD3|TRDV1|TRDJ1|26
TGTGCTCTTGGGGCACGAAAACTCGTGGGTGGGTCCCCACTACTGGGGGATACATTGTACACCGATAAACTCATCTTT
CALGARKLVGGSPLLGDTLYTDKLIF
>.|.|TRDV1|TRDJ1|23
TGTGCTCTTGGGGAAGTTACTTCCTACGTTCTTCTGGGGGCCTTATCGCAGGCCGATAAACTCATCTTT
CALGEVTSYVLLGALSQADKLIF
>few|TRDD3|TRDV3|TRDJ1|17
TGTGCCTTTTCGGACCTACTTAGGTTAAGGGGGATCGATAAACTCATCTTT
CAFSDLLRLRGIDKLIF
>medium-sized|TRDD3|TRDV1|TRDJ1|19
TGTGCTCTTGGGGAACTAGGCCCCTGGGGGGAAACCTACACCGATAAACTCATCTTT
CALGELGPWGETYTDKLIF
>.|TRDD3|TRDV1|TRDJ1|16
TGTGCTCTTGAGAACTACGGGGGATACGTGAGGGGTAAACTCATCTTT
CALENYGGYVRGKLIF
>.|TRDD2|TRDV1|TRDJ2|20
TGTGCTCTTGGGGAAGAGGCCTTCCTACCCTTGGGGGTCCCAACAGCACAACTCTTCTTT
CALGEEAFLPLGVPTAQLFF
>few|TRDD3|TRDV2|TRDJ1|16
TGTGCCTGTGACTATCTACTGGGGACTTACACCGATAAACTCATCTTT
CACDYLLGTYTDKLIF
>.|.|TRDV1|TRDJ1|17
TGTGCTCTTGGGGAGAAGGCCTTCCGTCATCTAGGGTGGGCGCTCATCTTT
CALGEKAFRHLGWALIF
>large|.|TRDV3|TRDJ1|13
TGTGCCTTCCCCCGCTTCTACACCGATAAACTCATCTTT
CAFPRFYTDKLIF
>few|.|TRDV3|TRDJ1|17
TGTGCCCTTAACTACGGCCTGAAGCAGGGGACCAGGTCAAAACTCATCTTT
CALNYGLKQGTRSKLIF
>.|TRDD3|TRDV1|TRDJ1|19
TGTGCTCTTGGGATCCAGCTTCCTTCTATTGGGGGATACACCGATAAACTCATCTTT
CALGIQLPSIGGYTDKLIF
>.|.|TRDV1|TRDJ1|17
TGTGCTCTTGGGGAACTTGGGAACCCTCCTATCACCGATAAACTCATCTTT
CALGELGNPPITDKLIF